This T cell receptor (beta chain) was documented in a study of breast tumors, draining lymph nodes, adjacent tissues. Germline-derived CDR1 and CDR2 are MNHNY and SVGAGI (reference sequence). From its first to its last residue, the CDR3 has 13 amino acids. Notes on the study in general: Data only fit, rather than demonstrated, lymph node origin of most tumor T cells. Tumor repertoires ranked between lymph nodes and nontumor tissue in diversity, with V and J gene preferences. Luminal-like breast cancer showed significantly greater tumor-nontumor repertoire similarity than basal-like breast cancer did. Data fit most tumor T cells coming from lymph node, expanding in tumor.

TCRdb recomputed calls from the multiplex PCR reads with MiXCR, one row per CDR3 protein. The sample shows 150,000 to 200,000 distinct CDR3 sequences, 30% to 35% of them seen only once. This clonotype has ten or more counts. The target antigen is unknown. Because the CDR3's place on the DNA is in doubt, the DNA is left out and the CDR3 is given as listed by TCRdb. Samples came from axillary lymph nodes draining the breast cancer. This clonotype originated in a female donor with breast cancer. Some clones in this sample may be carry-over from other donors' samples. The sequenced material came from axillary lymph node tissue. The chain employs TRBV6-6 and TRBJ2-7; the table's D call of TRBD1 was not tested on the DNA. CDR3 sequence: CASSVGQGAGKYF.